This TCR beta chain appears in the sequencing data of a study of T cell responses to AZD1222 COVID-19 vaccine. This table comes from immunoSEQ multiplex PCR, and its TCRdb copy is limited to in-frame clones, with some not included. The table has around 100,000 clones, about 86% seen once; the top ten hold about 16%. The CDR3 length is 17 residues. Germline loops: CDR1 SEHNR, CDR2 FQNEAQ (reference sequence). Trimming removed 2 bases at V and 0 bases at J, with 11 bases between. The chain couples TRBV7-9 to TRBJ2-6; D not certain. The source is an adult in good health. The input for sequencing was peripheral blood, taken on day 0 of AZD1222 vaccination. CDR3 in amino acids: CASSLRQESSGANVLTF. CDR3 DNA sequence: TGTGCCAGCAGCTTAAGGCAGGAAAGCTCTGGGGCCAACGTCCTGACTTTC.